These T cell receptor beta chains were read from a single sample in a study of human T cells and chemical hapten exposure. MiXCR, applied by TCRdb to the RACE reads, yields one record per CDR3 protein. The sample includes approximately 90,000 distinct CDR3 sequences, 25% to 35% of them seen just once. The source was whole blood, collected in connection with sensitization to the hapten diphenylcyclopropenone (DPC). These receptors were obtained from a man aged 40-49 years with alopecia areata. Some clones in this sample may be carry-over from other donors' samples. CDR3s include the opening cysteine and the closing phenylalanine or tryptophan. The D gene is left open where the match is weak. Some rows have no size entry. The others give once, few or many, or a class for an expanded clone.

abundance: few
j_gene: TRBJ2-1
v_gene: TRBV3-1
d_gene: .
CDR3aa: CASSQDLTSGQFF
CDR3nt: TGTGCCAGCAGCCAAGATTTAACCAGCGGGCAGTTCTTC

abundance: few
j_gene: TRBJ2-1
v_gene: TRBV12-3/TRBV12-4
d_gene: .
CDR3aa: CASSFLDDEQFF
CDR3nt: TGTGCCAGCAGTTTCCTAGACGATGAGCAGTTCTTC

abundance: few
j_gene: TRBJ2-7
v_gene: TRBV29-1
d_gene: .
CDR3aa: CSVEDGDSSYEQYF
CDR3nt: TGCAGCGTTGAAGACGGGGATAGCTCCTACGAGCAGTACTTC

abundance: .
j_gene: TRBJ1-5
v_gene: TRBV20-1
d_gene: TRBD1
CDR3aa: CSAHSRQGGNQPQHF
CDR3nt: TGCAGTGCCCACTCACGACAGGGAGGCAATCAGCCCCAGCATTTT

abundance: few
j_gene: TRBJ2-5
v_gene: TRBV10-3
d_gene: .
CDR3aa: CATKAVEVQETQYF
CDR3nt: TGTGCCACTAAAGCGGTAGAGGTTCAAGAGACCCAGTACTTC

abundance: .
j_gene: TRBJ2-3
v_gene: TRBV30
d_gene: .
CDR3aa: CAWSGHLGPDTQYF
CDR3nt: TGTGCCTGGAGCGGCCACCTAGGGCCAGATACGCAGTATTTT

abundance: few
j_gene: TRBJ2-1
v_gene: TRBV9
d_gene: .
CDR3aa: CASSVTGSSYNEQFF
CDR3nt: TGTGCCAGCAGCGTAACCGGGAGCTCCTACAATGAGCAGTTCTTC

abundance: once
j_gene: TRBJ1-6
v_gene: TRBV6-1
d_gene: .
CDR3aa: CASTDADSRNSPLHF
CDR3nt: TGTGCCAGCACCGACGCTGACAGCCGCAATTCACCCCTCCACTTT

abundance: .
j_gene: TRBJ2-7
v_gene: TRBV28
d_gene: TRBD1
CDR3aa: CASSSKLRDRTNEQYF
CDR3nt: TGTGCCAGCAGCTCAAAACTCCGGGACAGGACGAACGAGCAGTACTTC

abundance: few
j_gene: TRBJ2-6
v_gene: TRBV11-3
d_gene: TRBD2
CDR3aa: CASSGGVGGANVLTF
CDR3nt: TGTGCCAGCAGCGGGGGGGTTGGTGGGGCCAACGTCCTGACTTTC

abundance: .
j_gene: TRBJ2-7
v_gene: TRBV28
d_gene: TRBD2
CDR3aa: CASSSVRSGRASPTYEQYF
CDR3nt: TGTGCCAGCAGTTCCGTGAGGAGCGGGAGGGCCTCCCCGACCTACGAGCAGTACTTC

abundance: few
j_gene: TRBJ2-6
v_gene: TRBV29-1
d_gene: .
CDR3aa: CSVWGDGANVLTF
CDR3nt: TGCAGCGTTTGGGGGGATGGGGCCAACGTCCTGACTTTC

abundance: few
j_gene: TRBJ2-3
v_gene: TRBV13
d_gene: TRBD2
CDR3aa: CAHGEGGPKDTQYF
CDR3nt: TGTGCCCACGGGGAGGGAGGGCCAAAAGATACGCAGTATTTT

abundance: few
j_gene: TRBJ2-4
v_gene: TRBV10-3
d_gene: .
CDR3aa: CAISSGSGAKNIQYF
CDR3nt: TGTGCCATCAGTTCCGGGTCGGGAGCCAAAAACATTCAGTACTTC

abundance: few
j_gene: TRBJ2-5
v_gene: TRBV12-3/TRBV12-4
d_gene: TRBD1
CDR3aa: CASSLGGRRTGKRETQYF
CDR3nt: TGTGCCAGCAGTTTAGGGGGGCGTCGGACAGGGAAAAGGGAGACCCAGTACTTC

abundance: few
j_gene: TRBJ1-6
v_gene: TRBV5-1
d_gene: TRBD1
CDR3aa: CASNPGTVVNSPLHF
CDR3nt: TGCGCCAGCAACCCAGGGACAGTCGTCAATTCACCCCTCCACTTT

abundance: .
j_gene: TRBJ2-4
v_gene: TRBV28
d_gene: .
CDR3aa: CASSTPGVAKNIQYF
CDR3nt: TGTGCCAGCAGTACCCCCGGGGTAGCCAAAAACATTCAGTACTTC

abundance: .
j_gene: TRBJ2-3
v_gene: TRBV6-5
d_gene: TRBD2
CDR3aa: CASRSSGSFADTQYF
CDR3nt: TGTGCCAGCAGATCTAGCGGGAGTTTCGCAGATACGCAGTATTTT

abundance: .
j_gene: TRBJ2-3
v_gene: TRBV7-3
d_gene: .
CDR3aa: CASSLTSSSADTQYF
CDR3nt: TGTGCCAGCAGCTTAACCTCTTCTTCGGCAGATACGCAGTATTTT

abundance: once
j_gene: TRBJ1-5
v_gene: TRBV5-6
d_gene: TRBD1
CDR3aa: CASSAGQGTQPQHF
CDR3nt: TGTGCCAGCAGCGCGGGACAGGGCACTCAGCCCCAGCATTTT

abundance: few
j_gene: TRBJ2-6
v_gene: TRBV28
d_gene: .
CDR3aa: CASSWSGLAGANVLTF
CDR3nt: TGTGCCAGCAGTTGGAGCGGGCTGGCTGGGGCCAACGTCCTGACTTTC

abundance: .
j_gene: TRBJ2-1
v_gene: TRBV6-2/TRBV6-3
d_gene: TRBD2
CDR3aa: CASSPSTSLQQFF
CDR3nt: TGTGCCAGCAGTCCCTCGACTAGCCTGCAACAGTTCTTC

abundance: few
j_gene: TRBJ2-7
v_gene: TRBV19
d_gene: TRBD1
CDR3aa: CASSTGQDTYEQYF
CDR3nt: TGTGCCAGTAGTACAGGACAGGACACCTACGAGCAGTACTTC

abundance: few
j_gene: TRBJ2-5
v_gene: TRBV20-1
d_gene: .
CDR3aa: CSAREGSLRAQYF
CDR3nt: TGCAGTGCTAGAGAAGGCAGCCTCAGGGCCCAGTACTTC

abundance: .
j_gene: TRBJ2-4
v_gene: TRBV15
d_gene: .
CDR3aa: CATSRDHWSAPWNIQYF
CDR3nt: TGTGCCACCAGCAGAGATCATTGGAGCGCTCCGTGGAACATTCAGTACTTC

abundance: .
j_gene: TRBJ2-7
v_gene: TRBV28
d_gene: .
CDR3aa: CASSPGSVVQYF
CDR3nt: TGTGCCAGCAGCCCCGGGTCGGTGGTCCAGTACTTC

abundance: .
j_gene: TRBJ1-2
v_gene: TRBV30
d_gene: .
CDR3aa: CAWIVGYGYTF
CDR3nt: TGTGCCTGGATAGTCGGATATGGCTACACCTTC

abundance: few
j_gene: TRBJ1-5
v_gene: TRBV12-3/TRBV12-4
d_gene: TRBD1
CDR3aa: CASSLTVDDRGRQPQHF
CDR3nt: TGTGCCAGCAGTTTAACGGTTGACGACAGGGGACGTCAGCCCCAGCATTTT

abundance: .
j_gene: TRBJ2-7
v_gene: TRBV7-7
d_gene: .
CDR3aa: CASSFGPPPGEQYF
CDR3nt: TGTGCCAGCAGCTTCGGACCCCCTCCGGGGGAGCAGTACTTC

abundance: .
j_gene: TRBJ1-4
v_gene: TRBV2
d_gene: .
CDR3aa: CASTRSQGRNEKLFF
CDR3nt: TGTGCCAGCACTCGTTCACAGGGTCGCAATGAAAAACTGTTTTTT

abundance: .
j_gene: TRBJ2-1
v_gene: TRBV12-3/TRBV12-4
d_gene: TRBD2
CDR3aa: CASSSSGNQFF
CDR3nt: TGTGCCAGCAGTTCTAGCGGGAATCAGTTCTTC

abundance: few
j_gene: TRBJ2-7
v_gene: TRBV2
d_gene: TRBD2
CDR3aa: CASSDLVAGAGEQYF
CDR3nt: TGTGCCAGCAGTGATTTGGTAGCGGGAGCCGGCGAGCAGTACTTC

abundance: .
j_gene: TRBJ2-7
v_gene: TRBV28
d_gene: .
CDR3aa: CASSQSYEQYF
CDR3nt: TGTGCCAGCAGTCAGAGCTACGAGCAGTACTTC

abundance: .
j_gene: TRBJ2-7
v_gene: TRBV13
d_gene: TRBD1
CDR3aa: CASSLKGQAPYEQYF
CDR3nt: TGTGCCAGCAGCTTAAAGGGACAGGCCCCCTACGAGCAGTACTTC

abundance: .
j_gene: TRBJ2-2
v_gene: TRBV7-6
d_gene: TRBD1
CDR3aa: CASSPGGANTGELFF
CDR3nt: TGTGCCAGCAGCCCAGGGGGTGCGAACACCGGGGAGCTGTTTTTT

abundance: few
j_gene: TRBJ2-3
v_gene: TRBV5-6
d_gene: .
CDR3aa: CASSLAGGWPPDTQYF
CDR3nt: TGTGCCAGCAGCTTAGCCGGGGGATGGCCCCCAGATACGCAGTATTTT